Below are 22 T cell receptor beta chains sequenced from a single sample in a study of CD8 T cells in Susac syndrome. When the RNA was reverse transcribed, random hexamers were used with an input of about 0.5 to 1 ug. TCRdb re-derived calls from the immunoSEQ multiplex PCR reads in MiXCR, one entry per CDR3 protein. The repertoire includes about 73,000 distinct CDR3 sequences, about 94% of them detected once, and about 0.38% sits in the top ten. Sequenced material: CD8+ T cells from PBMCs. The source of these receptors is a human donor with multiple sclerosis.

The CDR3: CASSQVNRGKGYTF. For the CDR3, the DNA is TGTGCCAGCAGCCAAGTGAACAGGGGAAAAGGCTACACCTTC. The chain recombines TRBV3-1 with TRBJ1-2; 7 bases fit TRBD1. V was clipped by 1 base and J by 8 bases; unmatched bases: 7. The CDR3 length is 14 residues. Germline values: CDR1 LGHDT, CDR2 YNNKEL (reference sequence).

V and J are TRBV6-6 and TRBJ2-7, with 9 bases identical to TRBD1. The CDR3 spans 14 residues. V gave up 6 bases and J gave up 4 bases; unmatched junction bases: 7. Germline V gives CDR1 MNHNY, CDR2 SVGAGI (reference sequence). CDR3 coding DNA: TGTGCCAGCAGAGCACCGGGACAGGGTTACGAGCAGTACTTC. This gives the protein CASRAPGQGYEQYF.

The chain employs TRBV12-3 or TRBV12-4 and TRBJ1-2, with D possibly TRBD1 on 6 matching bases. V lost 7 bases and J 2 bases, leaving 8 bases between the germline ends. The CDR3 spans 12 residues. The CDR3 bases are TGTGCCAGCAATACAGGGAACTATGGCTACACCTTC. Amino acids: CASNTGNYGYTF.

CDR3 protein: CASSGTSNEQFF. The CDR3 coding sequence is TGTGCCAGCAGTGGGACTAGCAATGAGCAGTTCTTC. The J gene is TRBJ2-1, the V gene TRBV7-2; TRBD2 matches 8 bases. This CDR3 has 12 amino acids. Germline CDR1 is SGHTA and CDR2 is FQGNSA. V dropped 6 bases and J dropped 6; count of bases not matched to a gene: 1.

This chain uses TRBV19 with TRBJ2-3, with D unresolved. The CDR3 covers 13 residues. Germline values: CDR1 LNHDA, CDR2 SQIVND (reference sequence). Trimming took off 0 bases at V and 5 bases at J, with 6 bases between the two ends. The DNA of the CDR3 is TGTGCCAGTAGTATAGATCTTGAAGATACGCAGTATTTT. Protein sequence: CASSIDLEDTQYF.

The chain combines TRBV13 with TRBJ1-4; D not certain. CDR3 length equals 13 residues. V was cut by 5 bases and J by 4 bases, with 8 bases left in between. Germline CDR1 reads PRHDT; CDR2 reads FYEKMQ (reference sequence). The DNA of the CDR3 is TGTGCCAGCAGCCGGTCCAATAATGAAAAACTGTTTTTT. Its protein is CASSRSNNEKLFF. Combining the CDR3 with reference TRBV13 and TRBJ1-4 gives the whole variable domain AAGVIQSPRHLIKEKRETATLKCYPIPRHDTVYWYQQGPGQDPQFLISFYEKMQSDKGSIPDRFSAQQFSDYHSELNMSSLELGDSALYFCASSRSNNEKLFFGSGTQLSVL.

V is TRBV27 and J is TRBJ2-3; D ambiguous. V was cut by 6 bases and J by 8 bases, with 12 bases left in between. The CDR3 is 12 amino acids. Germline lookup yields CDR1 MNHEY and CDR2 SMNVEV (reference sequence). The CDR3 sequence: CASSTDVGTQYF. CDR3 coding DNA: TGTGCCAGCAGCACGGATGTCGGTACGCAGTATTTT.

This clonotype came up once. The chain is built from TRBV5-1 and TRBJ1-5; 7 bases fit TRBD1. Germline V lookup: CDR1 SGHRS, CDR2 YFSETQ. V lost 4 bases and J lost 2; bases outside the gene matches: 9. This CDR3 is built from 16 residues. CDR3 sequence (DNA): TGCGCCAGCAGCCCAGGGTGGCAGGGGGGCAATCAGCCCCAGCATTTT. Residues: CASSPGWQGGNQPQHF.

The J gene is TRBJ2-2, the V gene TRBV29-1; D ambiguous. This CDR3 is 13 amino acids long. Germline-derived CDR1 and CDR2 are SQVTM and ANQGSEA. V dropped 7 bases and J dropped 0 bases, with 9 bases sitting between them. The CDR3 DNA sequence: TGCAGCGCGGACCTCCCGAACACCGGGGAGCTGTTTTTT. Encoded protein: CSADLPNTGELFF.

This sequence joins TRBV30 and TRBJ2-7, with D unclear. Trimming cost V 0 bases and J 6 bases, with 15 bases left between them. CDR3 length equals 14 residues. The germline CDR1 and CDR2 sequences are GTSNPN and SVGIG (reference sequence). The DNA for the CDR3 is TGTGCCTGGAGTGTTGGCCGGGCGGTGGGCGAGCAGTACTTC. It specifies CAWSVGRAVGEQYF.

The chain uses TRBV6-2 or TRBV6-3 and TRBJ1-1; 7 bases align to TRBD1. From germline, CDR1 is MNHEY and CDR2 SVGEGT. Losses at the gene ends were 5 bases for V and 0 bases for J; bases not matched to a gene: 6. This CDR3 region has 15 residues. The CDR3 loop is CASSAGQYLNTEAFF. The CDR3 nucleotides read TGTGCCAGCAGTGCGGGACAGTATTTGAACACTGAAGCTTTCTTT.

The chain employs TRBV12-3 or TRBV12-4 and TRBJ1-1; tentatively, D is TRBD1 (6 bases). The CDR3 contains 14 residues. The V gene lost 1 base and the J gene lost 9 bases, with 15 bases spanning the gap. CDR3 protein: CASSLGGHKDKAFF. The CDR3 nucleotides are TGTGCCAGCAGTTTAGGGGGACATAAAGATAAAGCTTTCTTT.

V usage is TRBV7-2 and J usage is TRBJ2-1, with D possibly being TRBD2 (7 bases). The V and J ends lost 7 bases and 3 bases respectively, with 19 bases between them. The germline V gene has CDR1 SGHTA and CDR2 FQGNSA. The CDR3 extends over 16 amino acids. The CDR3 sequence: CASMDQSGGFYNEQFF. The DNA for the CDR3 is TGTGCCAGCATGGACCAGTCGGGGGGCTTCTACAATGAGCAGTTCTTC.

The CDR3 loop reads CASSLLGVAGNQETQYF. CDR3 nucleotide sequence: TGTGCCAGCAGTCTCCTAGGTGTAGCGGGGAACCAAGAGACCCAGTACTTC. This sequence joins TRBV12-3 or TRBV12-4 and TRBJ2-5; 8 bases match TRBD2. Germline trimming cut 5 bases from V and 0 bases from J; bases unmatched to any gene: 11. The CDR3 contains 17 residues.

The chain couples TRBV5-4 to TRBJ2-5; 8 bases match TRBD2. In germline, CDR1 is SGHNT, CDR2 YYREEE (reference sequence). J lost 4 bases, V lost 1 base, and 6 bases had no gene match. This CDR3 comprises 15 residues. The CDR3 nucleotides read TGTGCCAGCAGCTTGATCCGGGAGGGGGGAGAGACCCAGTACTTC. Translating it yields CASSLIREGGETQYF.

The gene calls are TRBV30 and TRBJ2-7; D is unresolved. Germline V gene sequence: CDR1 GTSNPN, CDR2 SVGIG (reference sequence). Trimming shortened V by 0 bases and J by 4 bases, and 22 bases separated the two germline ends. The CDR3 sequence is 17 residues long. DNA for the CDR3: TGTGCCTGGAGTGTACGCAGAATCCCAATCGGAATTTACGAGCAGTACTTC. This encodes CAWSVRRIPIGIYEQYF.

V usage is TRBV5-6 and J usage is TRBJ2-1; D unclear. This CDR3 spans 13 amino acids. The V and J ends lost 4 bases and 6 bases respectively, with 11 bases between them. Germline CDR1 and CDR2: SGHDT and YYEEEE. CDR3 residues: CASSPESSNEQFF. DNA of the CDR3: TGTGCCAGCAGCCCCGAGTCTAGCAATGAGCAGTTCTTC.

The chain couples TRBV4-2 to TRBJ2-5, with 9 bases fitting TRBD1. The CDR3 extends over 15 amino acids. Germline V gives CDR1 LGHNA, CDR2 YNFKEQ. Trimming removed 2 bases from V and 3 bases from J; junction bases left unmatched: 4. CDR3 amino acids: CASSQHTGGEETQYF. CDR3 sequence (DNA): TGTGCCAGCAGCCAACATACAGGGGGCGAAGAGACCCAGTACTTC.

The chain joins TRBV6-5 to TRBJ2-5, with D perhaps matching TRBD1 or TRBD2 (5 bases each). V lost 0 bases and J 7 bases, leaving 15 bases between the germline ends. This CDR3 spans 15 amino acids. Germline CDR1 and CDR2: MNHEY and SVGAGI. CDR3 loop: CASSYSRDGVWTQYF. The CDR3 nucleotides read TGTGCCAGCAGTTACTCCCGGGACGGTGTGTGGACCCAGTACTTC.

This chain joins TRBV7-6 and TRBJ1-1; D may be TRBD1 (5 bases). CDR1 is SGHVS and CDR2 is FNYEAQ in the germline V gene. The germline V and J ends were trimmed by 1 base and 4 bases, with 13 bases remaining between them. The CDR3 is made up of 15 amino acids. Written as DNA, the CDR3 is TGTGCCAGCAGCTTAGGGGACTGGGCTGGCACTGAAGCTTTCTTT. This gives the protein CASSLGDWAGTEAFF.

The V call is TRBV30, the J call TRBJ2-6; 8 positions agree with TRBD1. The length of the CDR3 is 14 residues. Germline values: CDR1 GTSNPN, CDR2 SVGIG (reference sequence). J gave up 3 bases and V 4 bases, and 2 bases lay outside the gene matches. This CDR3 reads CAWTGGYGANVLTF. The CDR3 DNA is TGTGCCTGGACAGGGGGCTATGGGGCCAACGTCCTGACTTTC.

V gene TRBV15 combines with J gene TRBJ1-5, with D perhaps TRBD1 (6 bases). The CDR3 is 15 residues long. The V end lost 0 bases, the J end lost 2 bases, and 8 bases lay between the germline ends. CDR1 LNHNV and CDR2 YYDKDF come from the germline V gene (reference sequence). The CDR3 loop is CATSREPGGNQPQHF. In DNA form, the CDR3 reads TGTGCCACCAGCAGAGAACCAGGGGGCAATCAGCCCCAGCATTTT.